This TCR beta chain originates from a study of regulatory T cells in long-lasting Graves disease. Broader study findings: When disease was persistent, TRBV28, TRBJ1-2 and TRBJ2-5 were the favored segments.

Time point given: newly diagnosed GD, antithyroid drugs for less than 3 months. With RNA extracted from PBMCs as input, the TCR library was made. Arm-PCR of CDR3 regions and iRepertoire HTBI primers were used to build TCR beta libraries. MiXCR was run by TCRdb on the multiplex PCR reads, yielding one entry per CDR3 protein. The sample carries 350,000 to 450,000 distinct CDR3 sequences, just under 15% recorded once. The V end lost 1 base, the J end lost 2 bases, and 14 bases lay between the germline ends. CDR1 DFQATT and CDR2 SNEGSKA come from the germline V gene (reference sequence). The CDR3 has 15 residues. This clonotype was seen more than once but under ten times. Its antigen is not identified. These same records also appear under a second study, on T cells in Graves' hyperthyroidism and ophthalmopathy. This second study notes: Patients were aged 18 to 65, had disease duration under 2 months, and had newly diagnosed hyperthyroidism. Diagnoses were made from clinical symptoms, serum measures (thyroxine and TRAb), thyroid ultrasound and orbital computed tomography. The TCR CDR3 first-round RT-PCR relied on the HTBI primer set.

The sequenced sample was peripheral blood mononuclear cells (PBMCs), obtained at new diagnosis, from a patient treated with antithyroid drugs. The chain carries TRBV20-1 and TRBJ2-5; TRBD2 might be the D (7 bases). The sequence derives from a woman under 40 with Graves disease. The chain's CDR3 is CSARGGGGPQETQYF. In DNA form, the CDR3 reads TGCAGTGCTAGAGGAGGGGGAGGGCCTCAAGAGACCCAGTACTTC.